These T cell receptor beta chains were read from a single sample in a study of T cell responses to AZD1222 COVID-19 vaccine. Profiled with immunoSEQ multiplex PCR; TCRdb holds only in-frame clones, not every one. This sample yields about 120,000 clones, of which 70% to 90% are seen a single time; about 10% belongs to the top ten. This specimen consisted of peripheral blood, obtained on day 0 of AZD1222 vaccination. Receptor source: an adult in good health. Both conserved end residues are part of each CDR3. A D gene is named only where the DNA matches it firmly. Size values are once, few and many counts, or a class for expanded clones, and some rows have none.

cdr3_aa	cdr3_nt	d_call	v_call	j_call	clone_size	cdr3_length
CASSPERDYGYTF	TGTGCCAGCAGTCCCGAGAGGGACTATGGCTACACCTTC	.	TRBV6-5	TRBJ1-2	.	13
CASSQGQDQTRGNTIYF	TGTGCCAGCAGCCAGGGACAAGACCAGACCCGAGGAAACACCATATATTTT	.	TRBV5-4	TRBJ1-3	.	17
CASSHTGGRAYNEQFF	TGTGCCAGCAGCCATACAGGGGGCCGGGCCTACAATGAGCAGTTCTTC	TRBD1	TRBV7-2	TRBJ2-1	.	16
CAISESQGARGYTF	TGTGCCATCAGTGAGTCGCAGGGGGCGCGTGGCTACACCTTC	TRBD1	TRBV10-3	TRBJ1-2	.	14
CASSYSSRRGHIHF	TGTGCCAGCAGTTACTCGAGTCGTCGGGGACATATACACTTC	.	TRBV6-5	TRBJ2-4	.	14
CAISESSTDTQYF	TGTGCCATCAGTGAGTCGAGCACAGATACGCAGTATTTT	.	TRBV10-3	TRBJ2-3	.	13
CASSDSPGELFF	TGTGCCAGCAGTGACTCCCCCGGGGAGCTGTTTTTT	.	TRBV6-4	TRBJ2-2	once	12
CASSQDRDNYGYTF	TGTGCCAGCAGCCAAGACAGGGATAACTATGGCTACACCTTC	.	TRBV4-2	TRBJ1-2	.	14
CASSSVKWDVNQETQYF	TGTGCCAGCAGTTCGGTTAAATGGGACGTCAACCAAGAGACCCAGTACTTC	.	TRBV28	TRBJ2-5	once	17
CASGRILGNNSPLHF	TGTGCTAGTGGTCGCATTTTAGGGAATAATTCACCCCTCCACTTT	.	TRBV12-5	TRBJ1-6	.	15
CASSQVDTGGLYYGYTF	TGTGCCAGCAGCCAAGTGGATACAGGGGGCTTGTACTATGGCTACACCTTC	TRBD1	TRBV4-2	TRBJ1-2	.	17
CASSPPRSGVGDTQYF	TGTGCCAGCAGCCCGCCGAGGAGCGGGGTTGGAGATACGCAGTATTTT	TRBD2	TRBV13	TRBJ2-3	few	16
CASSFSGGAFSNEQFF	TGTGCCAGCAGTTTTAGCGGGGGGGCCTTCTCCAATGAGCAGTTCTTC	TRBD2	TRBV27	TRBJ2-1	.	16
CASSYRFGGPQHF	TGTGCCAGCAGTTACCGCTTCGGGGGGCCCCAGCATTTT	.	TRBV6-5	TRBJ1-5	.	13
CASSSPLVKNSPLHF	TGTGCCAGCAGCTCCCCCCTCGTCAAGAATTCACCCCTCCACTTT	.	TRBV11-3	TRBJ1-6	.	15
CASSPRRGTSGTYEQYF	TGTGCCAGCAGCCCGAGGAGGGGGACTAGCGGGACCTACGAGCAGTACTTC	TRBD2	TRBV9	TRBJ2-7	.	17
CATSDPGQGTGELFF	TGTGCCACCAGTGATCCGGGACAGGGGACCGGGGAGCTGTTTTTT	TRBD1	TRBV24-1	TRBJ2-2	.	15
CASSDPGGKSGSYEQYF	TGTGCCAGCAGTGACCCAGGGGGCAAATCGGGCTCCTACGAGCAGTACTTC	TRBD1	TRBV2	TRBJ2-7	once	17
CASSLSSGRGPDTQYF	TGTGCCAGCAGTTTATCGAGCGGCCGGGGGCCAGATACGCAGTATTTT	.	TRBV27	TRBJ2-3	once	16
CASSAGSGGLSTDTQYF	TGTGCCAGCAGCGCCGGGAGCGGGGGGCTAAGCACAGATACGCAGTATTTT	TRBD2	TRBV9	TRBJ2-3	once	17
CASSLLRNTEAFF	TGTGCCAGCAGCCTACTAAGGAACACTGAAGCTTTCTTT	.	TRBV7-8	TRBJ1-1	.	13
CASSLSAPGPSSNQPQHF	TGTGCCAGCAGCTTATCCGCTCCGGGACCGAGTAGCAATCAGCCCCAGCATTTT	.	TRBV7-6	TRBJ1-5	.	18
CASKVGGGPGNTIYF	TGTGCCAGCAAAGTGGGCGGCGGCCCTGGAAACACCATATATTTT	.	TRBV9	TRBJ1-3	.	15
CASSVNPGLAGGVDEQFF	TGTGCCAGCAGCGTGAACCCGGGACTAGCGGGAGGGGTCGATGAGCAGTTCTTC	TRBD2	TRBV9	TRBJ2-1	.	18
CASSVRVGADTQYF	TGTGCCAGCAGCGTCCGGGTTGGGGCAGATACGCAGTATTTT	.	TRBV7-9	TRBJ2-3	.	14
CASRGTGNNQPQHF	TGTGCCAGCAGGGGGACAGGGAACAATCAGCCCCAGCATTTT	TRBD1	TRBV7-2	TRBJ1-5	.	14
CASSPGQGDYGYTF	TGTGCCAGCAGCCCGGGACAGGGGGACTATGGCTACACCTTC	TRBD1	TRBV3-1/TRBV3-2	TRBJ1-2	.	14
CASSQAGGSNQPQHF	TGTGCCAGCAGCCAAGCAGGGGGTAGCAATCAGCCCCAGCATTTT	TRBD1	TRBV6-6	TRBJ1-5	.	15
CASSLGTGTEAFF	TGTGCCAGCAGCTTGGGTACAGGCACTGAAGCTTTCTTT	.	TRBV7-2	TRBJ1-1	.	13
CASRARRAAGDSYTF	TGTGCCAGCCGGGCTCGTCGGGCCGCGGGGGATAGCTACACCTTC	.	TRBV9	TRBJ1-2	.	15
CASSLVSAGYTF	TGTGCCAGCAGTTTGGTTTCGGCCGGCTACACCTTC	.	TRBV28	TRBJ1-2	.	12
CASRVLREYDGYTF	TGTGCCAGCAGGGTACTACGGGAGTACGATGGCTACACCTTC	.	TRBV5-6	TRBJ1-2	once	14
CASRAESSYNSPLHF	TGTGCCAGCAGGGCAGAGAGCTCCTATAATTCACCCCTCCACTTT	.	TRBV28	TRBJ1-6	.	15
CASSLARGQPGNTIYF	TGTGCCAGCAGCTTGGCCCGCGGGCAGCCTGGAAACACCATATATTTT	.	TRBV5-5	TRBJ1-3	.	16
CASSLYQGTGNTIYF	TGTGCCAGCAGCTTGTATCAGGGAACAGGAAACACCATATATTTT	.	TRBV5-4	TRBJ1-3	once	15
CASSLTPSGNTIYF	TGCGCCAGCAGCTTGACCCCCTCTGGAAACACCATATATTTT	.	TRBV5-1	TRBJ1-3	.	14
CASSYDGTYSNQPQHF	TGTGCCAGCAGTTACGATGGCACCTATAGCAATCAGCCCCAGCATTTT	.	TRBV6-2/TRBV6-3	TRBJ1-5	.	16
CASSLAQRNTEAFF	TGCGCCAGCAGTCTTGCACAGAGGAACACTGAAGCTTTCTTT	.	TRBV10-2	TRBJ1-1	.	14